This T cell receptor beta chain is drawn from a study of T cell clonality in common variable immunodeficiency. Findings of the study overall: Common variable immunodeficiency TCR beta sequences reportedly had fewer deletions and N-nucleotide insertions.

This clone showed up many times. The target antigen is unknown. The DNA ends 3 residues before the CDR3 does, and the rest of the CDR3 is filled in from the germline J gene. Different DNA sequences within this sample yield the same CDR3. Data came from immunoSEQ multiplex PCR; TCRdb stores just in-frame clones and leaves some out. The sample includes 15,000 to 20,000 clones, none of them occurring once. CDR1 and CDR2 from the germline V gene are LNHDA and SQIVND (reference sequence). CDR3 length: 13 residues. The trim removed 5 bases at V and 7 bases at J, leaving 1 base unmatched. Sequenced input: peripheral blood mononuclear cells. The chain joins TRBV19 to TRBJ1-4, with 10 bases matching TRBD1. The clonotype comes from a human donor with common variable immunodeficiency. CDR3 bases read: TGTGCCAGTAGTCGACAGGGGGCTGAAAAA. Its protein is CASSRQGAEK. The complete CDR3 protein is CASSRQGAEKLFF.